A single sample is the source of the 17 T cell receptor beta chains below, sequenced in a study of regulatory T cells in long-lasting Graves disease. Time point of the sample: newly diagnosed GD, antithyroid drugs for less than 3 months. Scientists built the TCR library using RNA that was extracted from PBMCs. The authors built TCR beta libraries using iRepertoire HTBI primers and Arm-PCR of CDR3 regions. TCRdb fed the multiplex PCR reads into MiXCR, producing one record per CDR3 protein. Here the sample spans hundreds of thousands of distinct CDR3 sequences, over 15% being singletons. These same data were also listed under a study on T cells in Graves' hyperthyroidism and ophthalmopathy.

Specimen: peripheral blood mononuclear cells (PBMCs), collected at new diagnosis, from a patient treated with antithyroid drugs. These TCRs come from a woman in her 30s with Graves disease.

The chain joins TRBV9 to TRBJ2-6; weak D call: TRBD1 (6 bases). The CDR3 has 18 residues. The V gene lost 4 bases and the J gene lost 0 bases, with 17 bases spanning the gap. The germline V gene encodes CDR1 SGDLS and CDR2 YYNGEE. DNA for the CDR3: TGTGCCAGCAGCCTGTATCAGGGGATGAGCTCTGGGGCCAACGTCCTGACTTTC. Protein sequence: CASSLYQGMSSGANVLTF.

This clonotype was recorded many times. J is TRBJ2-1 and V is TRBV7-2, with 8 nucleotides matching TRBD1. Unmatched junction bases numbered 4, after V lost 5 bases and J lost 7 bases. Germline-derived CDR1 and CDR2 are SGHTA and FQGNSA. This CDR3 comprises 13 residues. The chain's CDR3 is CASSPRTGNEQFF. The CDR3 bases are TGTGCCAGCAGCCCTCGGACAGGGAATGAGCAGTTCTTC.

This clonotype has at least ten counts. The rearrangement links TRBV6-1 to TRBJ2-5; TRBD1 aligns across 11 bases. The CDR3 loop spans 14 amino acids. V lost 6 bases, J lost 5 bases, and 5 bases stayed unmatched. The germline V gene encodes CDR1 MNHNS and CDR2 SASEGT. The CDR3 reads CASRRTGGMETQYF. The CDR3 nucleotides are TGTGCCAGCAGACGGACAGGGGGCATGGAGACCCAGTACTTC.

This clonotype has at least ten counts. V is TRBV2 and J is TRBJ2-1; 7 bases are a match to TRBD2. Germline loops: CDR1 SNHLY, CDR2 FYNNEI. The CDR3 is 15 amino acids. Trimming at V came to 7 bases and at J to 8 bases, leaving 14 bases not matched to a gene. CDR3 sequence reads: CASTPPPTSVDEQFF. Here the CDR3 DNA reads TGTGCCAGCACCCCCCCCCCAACTAGCGTCGATGAGCAGTTCTTC.

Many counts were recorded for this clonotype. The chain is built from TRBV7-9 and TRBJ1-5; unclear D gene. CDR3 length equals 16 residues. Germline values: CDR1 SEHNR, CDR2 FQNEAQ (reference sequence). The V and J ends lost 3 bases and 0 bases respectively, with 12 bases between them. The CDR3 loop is CASSFSNIGSNQPQHF. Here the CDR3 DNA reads TGTGCCAGCAGCTTCAGCAATATTGGTAGCAATCAGCCCCAGCATTTT.

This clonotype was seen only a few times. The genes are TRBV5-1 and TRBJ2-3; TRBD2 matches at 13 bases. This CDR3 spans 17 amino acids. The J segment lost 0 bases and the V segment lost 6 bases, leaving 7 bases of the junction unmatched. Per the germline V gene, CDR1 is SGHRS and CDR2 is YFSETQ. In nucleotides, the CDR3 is TGCGCCAGCATGAGACTAGCGGGAGGCCGGAGCACAGATACGCAGTATTTT. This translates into CASMRLAGGRSTDTQYF.

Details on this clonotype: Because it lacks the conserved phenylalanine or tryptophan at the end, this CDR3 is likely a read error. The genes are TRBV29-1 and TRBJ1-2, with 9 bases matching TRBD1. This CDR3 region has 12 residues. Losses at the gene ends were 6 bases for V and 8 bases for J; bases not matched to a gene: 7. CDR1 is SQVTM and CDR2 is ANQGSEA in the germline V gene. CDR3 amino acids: CSVDGQGKGYTL. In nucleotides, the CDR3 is TGCAGCGTCGACGGACAGGGGAAAGGCTACACCCTC.

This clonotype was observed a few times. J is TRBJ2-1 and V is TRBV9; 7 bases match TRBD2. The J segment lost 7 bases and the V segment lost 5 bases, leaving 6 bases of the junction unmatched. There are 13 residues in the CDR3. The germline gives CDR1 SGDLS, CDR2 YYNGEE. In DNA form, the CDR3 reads TGTGCCAGCAGGGGAGGGGATCCAAATGAGCAGTTCTTC. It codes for CASRGGDPNEQFF.

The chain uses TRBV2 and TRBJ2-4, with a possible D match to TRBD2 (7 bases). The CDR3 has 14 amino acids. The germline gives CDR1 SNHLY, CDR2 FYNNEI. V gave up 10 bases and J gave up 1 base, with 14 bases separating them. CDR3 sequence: CATGEGEAKNIQYF. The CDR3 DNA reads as TGTGCCACAGGGGAGGGTGAGGCCAAAAACATTCAGTACTTC.

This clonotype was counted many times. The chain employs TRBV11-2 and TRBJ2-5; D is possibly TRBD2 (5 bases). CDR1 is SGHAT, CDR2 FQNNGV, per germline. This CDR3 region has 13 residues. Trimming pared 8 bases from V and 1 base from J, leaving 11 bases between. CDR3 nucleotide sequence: TGTGCCAGCGAGAGTCGGGGCCAAGAGACCCAGTACTTC. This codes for CASESRGQETQYF.

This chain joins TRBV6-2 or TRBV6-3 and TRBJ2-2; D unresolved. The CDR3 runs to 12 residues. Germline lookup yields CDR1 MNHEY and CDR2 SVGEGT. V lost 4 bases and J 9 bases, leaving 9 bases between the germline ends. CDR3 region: CASSLDRRELFF. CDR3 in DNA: TGTGCCAGCAGTTTGGATCGCAGGGAGCTGTTTTTT.

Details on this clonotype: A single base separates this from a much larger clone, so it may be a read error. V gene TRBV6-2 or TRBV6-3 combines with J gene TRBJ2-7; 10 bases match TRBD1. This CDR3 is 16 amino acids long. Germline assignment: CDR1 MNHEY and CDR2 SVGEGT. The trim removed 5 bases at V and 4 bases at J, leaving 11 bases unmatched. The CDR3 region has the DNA TGTGCCAGCAGTGATCACCGGGACAGGGGTGGGTACGAGCAGTACTTC. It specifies CASSDHRDRGGYEQYF.

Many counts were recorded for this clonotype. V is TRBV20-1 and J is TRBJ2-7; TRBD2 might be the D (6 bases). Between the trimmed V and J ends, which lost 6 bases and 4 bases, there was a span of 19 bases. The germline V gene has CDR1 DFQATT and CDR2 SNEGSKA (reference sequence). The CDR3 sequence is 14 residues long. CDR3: CSARPGGPQYEQYF. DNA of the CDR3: TGCAGTGCCCGGCCCGGAGGGCCTCAGTACGAGCAGTACTTC.

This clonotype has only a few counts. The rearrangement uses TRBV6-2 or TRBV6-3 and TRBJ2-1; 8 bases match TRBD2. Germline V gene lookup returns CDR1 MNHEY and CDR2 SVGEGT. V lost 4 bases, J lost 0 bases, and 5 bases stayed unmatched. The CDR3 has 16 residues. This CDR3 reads CASSSFSGASYNEQFF. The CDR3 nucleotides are TGTGCCAGCAGTTCCTTTAGCGGGGCCTCCTACAATGAGCAGTTCTTC.

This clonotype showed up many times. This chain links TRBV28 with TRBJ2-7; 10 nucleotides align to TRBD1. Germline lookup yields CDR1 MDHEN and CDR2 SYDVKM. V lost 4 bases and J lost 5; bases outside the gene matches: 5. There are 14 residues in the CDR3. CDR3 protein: CASSYGQGGDEQYF. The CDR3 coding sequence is TGTGCCAGCAGTTATGGACAGGGGGGCGACGAGCAGTACTTC.

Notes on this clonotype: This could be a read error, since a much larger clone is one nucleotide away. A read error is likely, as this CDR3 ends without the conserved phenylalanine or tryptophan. The DNA for the CDR3 is TGTGCCAGCAGTTACCTCCCAAGGGATACGCAGTATCTT. Translating it yields CASSYLPRDTQYL. The chain recombines TRBV6-2 or TRBV6-3 with TRBJ2-3; unclear D gene. Per germline, CDR1 MNHEY and CDR2 SVGEGT. The length of the CDR3 is 13 residues. V was clipped by 2 bases and J by 6 bases, with 9 bases between them.

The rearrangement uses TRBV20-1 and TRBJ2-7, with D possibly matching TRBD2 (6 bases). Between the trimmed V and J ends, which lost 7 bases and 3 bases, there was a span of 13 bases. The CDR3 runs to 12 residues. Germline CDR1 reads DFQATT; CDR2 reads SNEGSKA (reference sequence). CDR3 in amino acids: CSVGTSYYEQYF. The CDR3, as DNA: TGCAGTGTCGGGACTTCTTACTACGAGCAGTACTTC.